Here is one TCR beta chain with its context. These data originate in a study of blood T cell repertoires in COVID-19. Study details: Both acute and convalescent COVID-19 samples were obtained from the United States, Italy and Spain. Sources were T cells, B-cell-depleted T cells, or PBMCs; the material itself was cDNA or gDNA.

Per the original methods: Amplification of reference gene primers was used by the study to estimate nucleated cell counts. Data came from immunoSEQ multiplex PCR; TCRdb stores just in-frame clones and leaves some out. The DNA gave D and trimming, while V, J and clone size come from that table. Of a few hundred thousand clones in the sample, approximately 82% were seen once. This clonotype was sampled from a man aged 45-65 years with active or convalescent COVID-19. Sequencing input: peripheral blood.

The chain's CDR3 is CASSLRTDKAFF. The DNA for the CDR3 is TGTGCCAGCAGTTTAAGAACAGACAAGGCTTTCTTT. The chain links TRBV28 to TRBJ1-1; no definite D call. This CDR3 has 12 residues. Germline V gene lookup returns CDR1 MDHEN and CDR2 SYDVKM. Trimming left V 2 bases short and J 11 bases short, with 12 bases between.